This T cell receptor beta chain was captured in a study of blood T cell repertoires in COVID-19. The germline CDR1 and CDR2 sequences are SGHAT and FQNNGV. The CDR3 totals 15 residues. Trimming pared 5 bases from V and 0 bases from J, leaving 12 bases between. Authors' methods: Reference gene primer amplification yielded estimated nucleated cell counts. The protocol was immunoSEQ multiplex PCR, while the TCRdb copy is restricted to in-frame clones and leaves out a portion. V and J calls and clone size come straight from that table; D and trimming were deduced from the DNA. The data hold about 76,000 clones, with roughly 87% observed a single time.

This sequence joins TRBV11-2 and TRBJ2-3, with D possibly being TRBD1 (5 bases). The receptor comes from a woman between 50 and 59 years old in a cohort sampled during active COVID-19. Sequenced: peripheral blood. The DNA for the CDR3 is TGTGCCAGCAGCAAACAGGTTTTTAGCACAGATACGCAGTATTTT. This gives the protein CASSKQVFSTDTQYF.